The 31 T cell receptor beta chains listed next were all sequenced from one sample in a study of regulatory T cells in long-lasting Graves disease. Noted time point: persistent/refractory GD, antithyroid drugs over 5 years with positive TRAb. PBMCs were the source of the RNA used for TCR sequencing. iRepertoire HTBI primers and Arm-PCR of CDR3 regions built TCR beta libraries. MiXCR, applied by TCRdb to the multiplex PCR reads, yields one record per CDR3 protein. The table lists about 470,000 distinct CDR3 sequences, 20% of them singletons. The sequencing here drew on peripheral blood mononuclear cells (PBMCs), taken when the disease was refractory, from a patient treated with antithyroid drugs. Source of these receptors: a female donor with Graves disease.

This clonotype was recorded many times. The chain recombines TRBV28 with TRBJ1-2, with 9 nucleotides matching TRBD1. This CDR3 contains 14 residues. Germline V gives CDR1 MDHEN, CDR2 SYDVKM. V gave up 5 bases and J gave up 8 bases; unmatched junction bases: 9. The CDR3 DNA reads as TGTGCCAGCAGTCCGGGGACAGGGAGACGAGGCTACACCTTC. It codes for CASSPGTGRRGYTF.

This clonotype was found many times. In DNA form, the CDR3 reads TGTGCCAGCAGCTTAGGGATGGGTGGACAGCCCCAGCATTTT. Translated: CASSLGMGGQPQHF. The chain recombines TRBV7-2 with TRBJ1-5; no reliable D call. V was clipped by 1 base and J by 7 bases, with 11 bases between them. Germline lookup yields CDR1 SGHTA and CDR2 FQGNSA. This CDR3 spans 14 amino acids. Filled out from reference TRBV7-2 and TRBJ1-5, the complete variable domain reads GAGVSQSPSNKVTEKGKDVELRCDPISGHTALYWYRQSLGQGLEFLIYFQGNSAPDKSGLPSDRFSAERTGGSVSTLTIQRTQQEDSAVYLCASSLGMGGQPQHFGDGTRLSIL.

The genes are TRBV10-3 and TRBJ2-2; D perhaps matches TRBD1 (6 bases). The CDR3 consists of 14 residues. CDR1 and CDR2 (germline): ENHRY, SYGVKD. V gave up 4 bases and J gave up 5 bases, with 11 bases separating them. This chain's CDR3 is CAISGTAQTGELFF. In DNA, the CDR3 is TGTGCCATCAGTGGGACAGCCCAGACCGGGGAGCTGTTTTTT.

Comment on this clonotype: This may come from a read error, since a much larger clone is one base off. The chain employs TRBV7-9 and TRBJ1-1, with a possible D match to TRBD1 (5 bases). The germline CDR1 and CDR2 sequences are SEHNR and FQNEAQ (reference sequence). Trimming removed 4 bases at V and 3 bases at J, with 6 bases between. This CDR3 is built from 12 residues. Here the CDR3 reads CASSSQDTEAFF. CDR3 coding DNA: TGTGCCAGCAGCTCACAGGACACTGAAGCTTTCTTT. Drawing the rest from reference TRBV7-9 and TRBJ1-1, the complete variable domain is DTGVSQNPRHKITKRGQNVTFRCDPISEHNRLYWYRQTLGQGPEFLTYFQNEAQLEKSRLLSDRFSAERPKGSFSTLEIQRTEQGDSAMYLCASSSQDTEAFFGQGTRLTVV.

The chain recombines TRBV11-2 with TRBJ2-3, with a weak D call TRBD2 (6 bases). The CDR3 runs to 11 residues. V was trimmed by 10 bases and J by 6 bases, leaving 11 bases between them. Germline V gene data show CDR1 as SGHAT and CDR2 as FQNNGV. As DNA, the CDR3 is TGTGCCACATACGGAGGGGATACGCAGTATTTT. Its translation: CATYGGDTQYF.

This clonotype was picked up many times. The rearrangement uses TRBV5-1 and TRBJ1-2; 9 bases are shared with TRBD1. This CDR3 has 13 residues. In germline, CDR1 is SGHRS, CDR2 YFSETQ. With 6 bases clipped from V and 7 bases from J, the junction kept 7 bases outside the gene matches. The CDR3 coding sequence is TGCGCCAGCACACCGGGACAGGGTCTTGGCTACACCTTC. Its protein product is CASTPGQGLGYTF. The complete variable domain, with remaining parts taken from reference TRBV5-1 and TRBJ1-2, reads KAGVTQTPRYLIKTRGQQVTLSCSPISGHRSVSWYQQTPGQGLQFLFEYFSETQRNKGNFPGRFSGRQFSNSRSEMNVSTLELGDSALYLCASTPGQGLGYTFGSGTRLTVV.

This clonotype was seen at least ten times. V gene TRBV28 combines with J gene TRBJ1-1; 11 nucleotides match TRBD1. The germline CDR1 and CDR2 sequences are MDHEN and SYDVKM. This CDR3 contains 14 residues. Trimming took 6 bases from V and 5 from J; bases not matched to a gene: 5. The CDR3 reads CASRPGTGGTEAFF. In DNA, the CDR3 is TGTGCCAGCAGGCCCGGGACAGGGGGAACTGAAGCTTTCTTT.

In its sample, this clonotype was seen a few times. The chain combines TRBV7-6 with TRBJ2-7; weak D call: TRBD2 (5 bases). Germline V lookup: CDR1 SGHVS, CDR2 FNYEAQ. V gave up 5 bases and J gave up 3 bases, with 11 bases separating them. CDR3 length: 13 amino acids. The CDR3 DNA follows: TGTGCCAGCAGCGCCGGGAACAGCTACGAGCAGTACTTC. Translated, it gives CASSAGNSYEQYF.

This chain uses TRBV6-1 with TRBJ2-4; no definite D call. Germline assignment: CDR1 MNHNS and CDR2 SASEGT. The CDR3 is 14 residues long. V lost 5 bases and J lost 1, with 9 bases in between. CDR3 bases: TGTGCCAGCAGTCCCACCCTCGCCAAAAACATTCAGTACTTC. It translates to CASSPTLAKNIQYF.

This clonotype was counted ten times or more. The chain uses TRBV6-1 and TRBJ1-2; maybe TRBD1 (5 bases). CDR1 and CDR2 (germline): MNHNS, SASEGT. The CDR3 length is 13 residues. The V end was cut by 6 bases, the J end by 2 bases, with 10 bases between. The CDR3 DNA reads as TGTGCCAGCAGGGGGGGACCGAACTATGGCTACACCTTC. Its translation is CASRGGPNYGYTF.

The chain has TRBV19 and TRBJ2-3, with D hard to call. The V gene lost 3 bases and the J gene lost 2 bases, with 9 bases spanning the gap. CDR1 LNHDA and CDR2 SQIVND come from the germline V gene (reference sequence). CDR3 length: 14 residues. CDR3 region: CASSIGVYTDTQYF. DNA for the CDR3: TGTGCCAGTAGTATTGGGGTCTACACAGATACGCAGTATTTT.

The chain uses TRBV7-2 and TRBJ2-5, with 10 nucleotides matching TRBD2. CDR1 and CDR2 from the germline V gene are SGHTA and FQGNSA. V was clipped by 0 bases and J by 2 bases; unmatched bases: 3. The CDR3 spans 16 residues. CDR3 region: CASSLAASGGQETQYF. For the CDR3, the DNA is TGTGCCAGCAGCTTAGCGGCTAGCGGGGGACAAGAGACCCAGTACTTC.

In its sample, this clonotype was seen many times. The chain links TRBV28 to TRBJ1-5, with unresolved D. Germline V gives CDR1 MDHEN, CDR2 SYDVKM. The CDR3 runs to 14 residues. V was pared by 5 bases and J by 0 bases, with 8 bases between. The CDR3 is CASSGRYSNQPQHF. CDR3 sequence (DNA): TGTGCCAGCAGTGGGCGTTATAGCAATCAGCCCCAGCATTTT.

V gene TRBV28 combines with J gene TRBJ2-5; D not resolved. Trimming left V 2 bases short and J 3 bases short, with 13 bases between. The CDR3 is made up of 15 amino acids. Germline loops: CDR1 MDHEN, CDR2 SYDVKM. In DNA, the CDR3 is TGTGCCAGCAGTTTAGATCTAGGGCGGAAAGAGACCCAGTACTTC. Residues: CASSLDLGRKETQYF.

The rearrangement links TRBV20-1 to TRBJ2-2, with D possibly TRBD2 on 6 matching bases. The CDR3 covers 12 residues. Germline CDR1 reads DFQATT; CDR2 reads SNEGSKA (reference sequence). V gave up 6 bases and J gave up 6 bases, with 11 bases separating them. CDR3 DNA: TGCAGTGCCCAGGGAGGCGCCGGGGAGCTGTTTTTT. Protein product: CSAQGGAGELFF.

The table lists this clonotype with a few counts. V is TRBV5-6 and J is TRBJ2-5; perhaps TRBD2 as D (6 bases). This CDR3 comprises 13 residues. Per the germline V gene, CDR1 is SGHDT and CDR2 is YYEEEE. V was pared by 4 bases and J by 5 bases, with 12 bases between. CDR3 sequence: CASSVGLAETQYF. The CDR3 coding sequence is TGTGCCAGCAGCGTTGGCCTAGCGGAGACCCAGTACTTC.

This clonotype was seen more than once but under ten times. The CDR3 spells CASSLGTSGANTGELFF. The CDR3 region has the DNA TGTGCCAGCAGCTTAGGGACTAGCGGAGCGAACACCGGGGAGCTGTTTTTT. This rearrangement joins TRBV13 to TRBJ2-2; TRBD2 matches at 9 bases. Per germline, CDR1 PRHDT and CDR2 FYEKMQ (reference sequence). The CDR3 is 17 amino acids. Unmatched junction bases numbered 2, after V lost 0 bases and J lost 0 bases.

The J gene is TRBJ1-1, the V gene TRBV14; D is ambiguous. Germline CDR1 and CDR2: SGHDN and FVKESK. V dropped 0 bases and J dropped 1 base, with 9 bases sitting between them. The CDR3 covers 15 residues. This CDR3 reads CASSQEATRNTEAFF. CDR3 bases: TGTGCCAGCAGCCAAGAGGCCACGAGGAACACTGAAGCTTTCTTT.

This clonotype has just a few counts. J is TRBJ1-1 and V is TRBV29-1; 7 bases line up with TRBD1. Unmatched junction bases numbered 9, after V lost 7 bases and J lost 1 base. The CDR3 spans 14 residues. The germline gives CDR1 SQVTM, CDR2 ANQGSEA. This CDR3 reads CSANRQGWNTEAFF. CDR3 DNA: TGCAGCGCAAACCGACAGGGTTGGAACACTGAAGCTTTCTTT.

CDR3 loop: CASSWTHTGELFF. The CDR3 DNA is TGTGCCAGCAGTTGGACTCACACCGGGGAGCTGTTTTTT. The rearrangement links TRBV6-9 to TRBJ2-2; weak D call: TRBD2 (5 bases). Trimming cost V 4 bases and J 3 bases, with 6 bases left between them. The germline CDR1 and CDR2 sequences are MNHGY and SVAAGI. The length of the CDR3 is 13 residues.

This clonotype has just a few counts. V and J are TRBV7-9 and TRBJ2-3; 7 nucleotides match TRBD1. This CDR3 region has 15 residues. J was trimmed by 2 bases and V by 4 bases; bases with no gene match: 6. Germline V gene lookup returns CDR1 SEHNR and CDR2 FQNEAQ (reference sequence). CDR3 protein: CASSSTGNPTDTQYF. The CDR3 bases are TGTGCCAGCAGCTCGACAGGGAACCCCACAGATACGCAGTATTTT. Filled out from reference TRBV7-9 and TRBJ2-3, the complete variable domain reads DTGVSQNPRHKITKRGQNVTFRCDPISEHNRLYWYRQTLGQGPEFLTYFQNEAQLEKSRLLSDRFSAERPKGSFSTLEIQRTEQGDSAMYLCASSSTGNPTDTQYFGPGTRLTVL.

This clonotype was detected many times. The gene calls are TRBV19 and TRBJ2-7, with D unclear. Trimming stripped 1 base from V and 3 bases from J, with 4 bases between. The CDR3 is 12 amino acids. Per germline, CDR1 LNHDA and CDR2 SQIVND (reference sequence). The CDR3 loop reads CASSIGVYEQYF. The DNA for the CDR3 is TGTGCCAGTAGTATAGGCGTCTACGAGCAGTACTTC.

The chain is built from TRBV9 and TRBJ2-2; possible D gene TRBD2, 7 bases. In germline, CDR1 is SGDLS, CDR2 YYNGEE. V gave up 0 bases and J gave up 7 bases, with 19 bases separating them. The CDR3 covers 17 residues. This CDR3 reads CASSVEGGGSADGELFF. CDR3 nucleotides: TGTGCCAGCAGCGTAGAAGGGGGGGGAAGTGCAGACGGGGAGCTGTTTTTT.

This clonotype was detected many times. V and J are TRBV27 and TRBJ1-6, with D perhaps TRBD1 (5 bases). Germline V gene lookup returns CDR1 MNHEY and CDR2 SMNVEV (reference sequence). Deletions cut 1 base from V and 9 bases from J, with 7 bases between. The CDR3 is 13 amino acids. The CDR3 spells CASSLWGPSPLHF. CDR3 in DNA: TGTGCCAGCAGTTTATGGGGCCCTTCACCCCTCCACTTT.

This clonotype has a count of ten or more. The CDR3 protein is CATSDFGSQGYTF. The CDR3 coding sequence is TGTGCCACCAGTGATTTTGGGAGTCAAGGCTACACCTTC. The chain recombines TRBV24-1 with TRBJ1-2, with D unclear. CDR1 is KGHDR, CDR2 SFDVKD, per germline. V was cut by 1 base and J by 8 bases, with 10 bases left in between. The CDR3 has 13 amino acids.

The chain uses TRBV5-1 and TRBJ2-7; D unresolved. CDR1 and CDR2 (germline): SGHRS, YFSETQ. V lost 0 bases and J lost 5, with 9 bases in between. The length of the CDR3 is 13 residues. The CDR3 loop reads CASSLGPEDEQYF. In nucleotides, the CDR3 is TGCGCCAGCAGCTTGGGTCCCGAGGACGAGCAGTACTTC.

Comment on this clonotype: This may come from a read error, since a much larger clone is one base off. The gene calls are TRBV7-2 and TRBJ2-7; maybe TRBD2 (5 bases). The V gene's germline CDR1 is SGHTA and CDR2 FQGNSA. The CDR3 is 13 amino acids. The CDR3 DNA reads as TGTGCGGCAGAGGCCGGGATCGCCTACGAGCAGTACTTC. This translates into CAAEAGIAYEQYF.

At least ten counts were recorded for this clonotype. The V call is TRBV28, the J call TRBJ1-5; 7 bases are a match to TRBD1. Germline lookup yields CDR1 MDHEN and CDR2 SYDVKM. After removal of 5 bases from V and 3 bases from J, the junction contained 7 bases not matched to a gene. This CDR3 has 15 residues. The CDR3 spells CASSRGQADNQPQHF. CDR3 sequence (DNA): TGTGCCAGCAGTCGCGGACAGGCGGACAATCAGCCCCAGCATTTT.

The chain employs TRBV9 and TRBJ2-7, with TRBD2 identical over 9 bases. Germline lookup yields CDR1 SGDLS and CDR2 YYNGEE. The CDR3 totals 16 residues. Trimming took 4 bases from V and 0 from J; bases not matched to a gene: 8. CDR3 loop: CASSSGTSSLSYEQYF. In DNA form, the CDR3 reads TGTGCCAGCAGCTCCGGGACTAGCAGCCTCTCCTACGAGCAGTACTTC.

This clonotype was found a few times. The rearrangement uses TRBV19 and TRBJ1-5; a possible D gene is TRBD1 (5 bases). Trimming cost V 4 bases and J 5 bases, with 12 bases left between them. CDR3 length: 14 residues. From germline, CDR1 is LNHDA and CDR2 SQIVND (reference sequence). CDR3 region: CASSKGTVHQPQHF. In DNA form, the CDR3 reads TGTGCCAGTAGTAAGGGGACGGTCCATCAGCCCCAGCATTTT.

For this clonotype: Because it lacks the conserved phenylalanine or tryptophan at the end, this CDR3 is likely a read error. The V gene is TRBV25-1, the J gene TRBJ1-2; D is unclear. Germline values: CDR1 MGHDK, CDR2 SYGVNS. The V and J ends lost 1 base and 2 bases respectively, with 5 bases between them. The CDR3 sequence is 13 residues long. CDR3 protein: CASSELGNYGYTS. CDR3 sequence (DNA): TGTGCCAGCAGTGAATTGGGCAACTATGGCTACACCTCC.